The T cell receptor beta chain described here comes from a study of blood T cell repertoires in COVID-19. As for the study in general: Acute and convalescent COVID-19 specimens originated in the United States, Italy and Spain. Sources were T cells, B-cell-depleted T cells, or PBMCs; the material itself was cDNA or gDNA.

Methods used by the authors: Amplification from reference gene primers served as the basis for estimated nucleated cell counts. Measured with immunoSEQ multiplex PCR; TCRdb has only the in-frame clones, and not every one. Clone size and the V and J calls come from that table; the DNA yielded D and trimming. Of 95,000 to 150,000 clones detected, 87% appear once; the ten largest clones hold 25% to 35%. Deletions cut 0 bases from V and 6 bases from J, with 11 bases between. Germline CDR1 LNHDA, CDR2 SQIVND (reference sequence). The CDR3 has 14 amino acids. The clonotype was recovered from a woman in her seventies with acute or convalescent COVID-19. The specimen was peripheral blood. The chain recombines TRBV19 with TRBJ1-1; maybe TRBD1 (5 bases). The CDR3 spells CASSIDGAAAEAFF. Written as DNA, the CDR3 is TGTGCCAGTAGTATAGATGGGGCGGCCGCTGAAGCTTTCTTT.